This TCR beta chain was recovered during a study of shared T cell receptors in the human thymus. Here immunoSEQ multiplex PCR was the method, and the copy in TCRdb shows in-frame clones only, minus some. The table records 650,000 to 950,000 clones, roughly 85% of them present only once. V was cut by 3 bases and J by 3 bases, with 18 bases left in between. Germline loops: CDR1 SGHTS, CDR2 YDEGEE. This CDR3 is 16 amino acids long. The sample was also reused in another study, on human thymus T cells.

The source of this sequence is a girl under three years old with a congenital heart defect. V and J are TRBV5-8 and TRBJ1-1; tentatively, D is TRBD1 (6 bases). The sample was thymocytes. The CDR3 reads CASSSRGGGADTEAFF. CDR3 nucleotides: TGTGCCAGCAGCTCAAGGGGAGGGGGGGCCGACACTGAAGCTTTCTTT.